A single TCR beta chain is shown here with its context. This sequence may be a read error, since a much larger clone differs from it by one base. This record comes from a study of T cell repertoires in aging, cancer and after chemotherapy. This CDR3 contains 14 residues. Germline lookup yields CDR1 SGHTA and CDR2 FQGNSA. Multiplex touch-down PCR with TRB-A/B primers amplified rearranged V-D-J TRB sequences. TCRdb recomputed calls from the multiplex PCR reads with MiXCR, one row per CDR3 protein. The data hold more than 1,400 distinct CDR3 sequences, with around 23% observed a single time. TCR beta rearrangements were amplified from peripheral blood genomic DNA.

Sequencing was carried out using blood. The TCR sequence derives from a human donor with a blood cancer. The J gene is TRBJ2-5, the V gene TRBV7-2; no clear D. The CDR3 DNA sequence: TGTGCCAGCACTTCCTTTCGTAGGGCAGAGACCCGGTACTTC. Translating gives CASTSFRRAETRYF.